This T cell receptor beta chain was observed in a study of beta chain features in type 1 diabetes. About the research overall: Healthy donors and patients showed comparable age, gender and cell yields.

Reverse transcription of all isolated RNA meant that expressed TCRB transcripts were sequenced. Some clones are missing from TCRdb's copy, which holds only in-frame ones; the method was immunoSEQ multiplex PCR. This table has fewer than 900,000 clones, 15% to 20% appearing once. Germline assignment: CDR1 LGHNA and CDR2 YNFKEQ. Between the trimmed V and J ends, which lost 1 base and 6 bases, there was a span of 7 bases. The CDR3 covers 13 residues. Whole-study findings and limits: Naive, central memory and Treg TCRB repertoires seemed to resemble each other more closely in patients than they did in healthy donors. VDJ junctions sequenced from type 1 diabetes patients showed fewer insertions and more deletions. When Type 1 diabetes patients were examined, their TCRB CDR3s proved moderately but significantly shorter in all four CD4+ subsets.

As concerns this clone: Its antigen is not known.

The chain recombines TRBV4-2 with TRBJ1-3; the D gene is possibly TRBD1 (5 bases). Sample: naive CD4+ T cells from blood. The TCR sequence derives from a woman aged 18-29 years in good health. Here the CDR3 reads CASSQAGENTIYF. CDR3 nucleotide sequence: TGTGCCAGCAGCCAAGCGGGGGAAAACACCATATATTTT.